These T cell receptor beta chains were read from a single sample in a study of Graves' ophthalmopathy and Graves' hyperthyroidism. TCRdb fed the multiplex PCR reads into MiXCR, producing one record per CDR3 protein. The data hold 240,000 or so distinct CDR3 sequences, with 45% observed a single time. The sequenced sample consisted of peripheral blood. The receptors derive from an adult man with Graves' ophthalmopathy. CDR3s include the opening cysteine and the closing phenylalanine or tryptophan. A D gene is named only where the DNA matches it firmly. Rows give clone size only sometimes, using once, few, many, or a class for an expanded clone.

d_call	v_call	j_call	clone_size	cdr3_aa	cdr3_nt
NA	TRBV6-2/TRBV6-3	TRBJ1-4	NA	CASSSNRVWEKLFF	TGTGCCAGCAGTTCCAACAGGGTTTGGGAAAAACTGTTTTTT
NA	TRBV2	TRBJ2-7	NA	CASSRDGAYEQYF	TGTGCCAGCAGCCGGGACGGAGCCTACGAGCAGTACTTC
NA	TRBV5-1	TRBJ1-5	few	CASSLAGDSNQPQHF	TGCGCCAGCAGCTTGGCAGGGGATAGCAATCAGCCCCAGCATTTT
NA	TRBV4-1	TRBJ1-1	NA	CASSRGVTEAFF	TGCGCCAGCTCCAGGGGAGTCACTGAAGCTTTCTTT
TRBD2	TRBV12-3/TRBV12-4	TRBJ2-5	few	CASSSAGVGETQYF	TGTGCCAGCAGTTCCGCGGGGGTAGGGGAGACCCAGTACTTC
NA	TRBV5-1	TRBJ1-2	NA	CASRFIQDGYGYTF	TGCGCCAGCAGATTTATACAGGACGGCTATGGCTACACCTTC
TRBD1	TRBV20-1	TRBJ1-1	NA	CSALMTGAGAFF	TGCAGTGCTCTAATGACAGGGGCTGGGGCTTTCTTT
NA	TRBV10-1	TRBJ1-5	many	CASSETTADQPQHF	TGCGCCAGCAGTGAGACTACAGCCGATCAGCCCCAGCATTTT
NA	TRBV15	TRBJ2-2	NA	CATSQDRFTGELFF	TGTGCCACCAGCCAGGACAGATTCACCGGGGAGCTGTTTTTT
NA	TRBV7-2	TRBJ2-7	few	CASSLDQGSYEQYF	TGTGCCAGCAGCTTAGATCAGGGGAGCTACGAGCAGTACTTC
NA	TRBV29-1	TRBJ2-6	few	CSVEEGSGAGANVLTF	TGCAGCGTTGAAGAAGGGTCAGGGGCTGGGGCCAACGTCCTGACTTTC